Given below is one T cell receptor (beta chain) in context. Its antigen is currently unknown. This sample's treatment: treatment-naive control, cytoreductive nephrectomy. Germline V gives CDR1 MDHEN, CDR2 SYDVKM. The CDR3 consists of 15 residues. The V end was cut by 3 bases, the J end by 2 bases, with 13 bases between. This specimen comes from a study of radiation and T cells in renal cell carcinoma. Study results and limitations: Irradiated tumors had higher TCR clonality than control tumors.

The table came from immunoSEQ multiplex PCR; TCRdb's copy has only in-frame clones and leaves some out. This sample carries around 8,400 clones, 55% to 65% of them seen once, and the ten largest clones take over 20%. This chain joins TRBV28 and TRBJ2-5; D is perhaps TRBD2 (5 bases). The clonotype was recovered from a man aged 55 to 69 with renal cell carcinoma. The sample was tumor tissue, taken from a patient whose treatment was nephrectomy without radiotherapy. CDR3 protein: CASSLAGVKQETQYF. In nucleotides, the CDR3 is TGTGCCAGCAGTTTGGCGGGCGTAAAGCAAGAGACCCAGTACTTC.